Following are 17 T cell receptor beta chains from one sample sequenced in a study of blood T cell repertoires in COVID-19. Clones were sequenced by immunoSEQ multiplex PCR, and TCRdb holds only the in-frame ones, with some missing. The sample gives around 230,000 clones, 88% of which show up once; about 2.6% is in the top ten. The source material was PBMCs or T cells enriched from blood (not recorded which). The receptors were sampled from a woman in her 30s who had recovered from COVID-19.

The chain couples TRBV21-1 to TRBJ1-5; the table's D gene call, TRBD1, was not cross checked with the DNA. TRBV21-1 is tagged as a pseudogene. The CDR3 sequence is 17 residues long. The CDR3 loop reads CASSKAGRSGTHQPQHF. The CDR3 DNA sequence: TGTGCCAGCAGCAAAGCAGGCAGGTCCGGCACACATCAGCCCCAGCATTTT.

The chain has TRBV4-1 and TRBJ2-3, with TRBD1 as a possible D gene (6 bases). The CDR3 runs to 16 residues. CDR1 is MGHRA and CDR2 is YSYEKL in the germline V gene. The V end was cut by 4 bases, the J end by 3 bases, with 17 bases between. The CDR3 reads CASSPGQIRVTDTQYF. The CDR3 nucleotides are TGCGCCAGCAGCCCCGGACAGATTCGAGTAACAGATACGCAGTATTTT.

V and J are TRBV6-5 and TRBJ2-2, with 9 bases lining up with TRBD1. V lost 6 bases, J lost 9 bases, and 8 bases stayed unmatched. CDR3 size: 14 residues. From germline, CDR1 is MNHEY and CDR2 SVGAGI. CDR3 sequence reads: CASRPRDRAWELFF. The DNA of the CDR3 is TGTGCCAGCAGACCTCGGGACAGGGCGTGGGAGCTGTTTTTT.

The chain recombines TRBV6-5 with TRBJ1-2; D is perhaps TRBD1 (5 bases). V was pared by 6 bases and J by 1 base, with 9 bases between. The CDR3 covers 13 residues. Looked up from germline, CDR1 is MNHEY and CDR2 is SVGAGI. CDR3 in DNA: TGTGCCAGCAGCCGGACAAGTAACTATGGCTACACCTTC. Translation: CASSRTSNYGYTF.

This chain joins TRBV7-3 and TRBJ2-1, with 7 bases lining up with TRBD2. Germline V CDR1 and CDR2: SGHTA, FQGTGA. CDR3 length: 14 residues. The V gene end was trimmed by 3 bases and the J gene end by 7 bases; junction bases not matched to a gene: 6. This CDR3 reads CASSFAGTKNEQFF. The CDR3 bases are TGTGCCAGCAGCTTCGCCGGGACTAAAAATGAGCAGTTCTTC. Full variable domain (remainder filled in from reference TRBV7-3 and TRBJ2-1): GAGVSQTPSNKVTEKGKYVELRCDPISGHTALYWYRQSLGQGPEFLIYFQGTGAADDSGLPNDRFFAVRPEGSVSTLKIQRTERGDSAVYLCASSFAGTKNEQFFGPGTRLTVL.

The chain is built from TRBV4-2 and TRBJ2-2; 15 bases are shared with TRBD2. Unmatched junction bases numbered 3, after V lost 4 bases and J lost 3 bases. This CDR3 has 17 amino acids. Per germline, CDR1 LGHNA and CDR2 YNFKEQ. CDR3 in amino acids: CASSRGTSGGYTGELFF. The CDR3 nucleotides are TGTGCCAGCAGCCGAGGGACTAGCGGGGGGTACACCGGGGAGCTGTTTTTT.

CDR3 region: CASSSQGNTEAFF. CDR3 bases: TGCGCCAGCAGCTCTCAGGGTAACACTGAAGCTTTCTTT. This sequence joins TRBV5-1 and TRBJ1-1; TRBD1 is a possible D gene (5 bases). The CDR3 runs 13 residues. Between the trimmed V and J ends, which lost 3 bases and 2 bases, there was a span of 8 bases. The germline V gene encodes CDR1 SGHRS and CDR2 YFSETQ.

The rearrangement uses TRBV5-1 and TRBJ1-6, with D unclear. The V gene's germline CDR1 is SGHRS and CDR2 YFSETQ. CDR3 length: 15 residues. The ends were cut back, 0 bases at V and 1 base at J, with 5 bases in the middle. CDR3 bases: TGCGCCAGCAGCTTGGACGGTTCCTATAATTCACCCCTCCACTTT. This sequence encodes CASSLDGSYNSPLHF.

This sequence joins TRBV7-2 and TRBJ2-1; the match to TRBD2 covers 7 bases. V lost 5 bases and J lost 2; bases outside the gene matches: 3. The CDR3 covers 14 residues. The germline CDR1 and CDR2 sequences are SGHTA and FQGNSA. CDR3 in DNA: TGTGCCAGCAGCATCGGACTAGCCTACAATGAGCAGTTCTTC. Amino acid sequence: CASSIGLAYNEQFF.

This chain joins TRBV29-1 and TRBJ1-1; 10 nucleotides align to TRBD1. CDR1 and CDR2 from the germline V gene are SQVTM and ANQGSEA. With V trimmed by 5 bases and J by 1 base, 4 bases remained unmatched. The CDR3 covers 14 residues. The CDR3 bases are TGCAGCGTTATTGGACAGGGGGGGAACACTGAAGCTTTCTTT. Translation gives CSVIGQGGNTEAFF.

The chain links TRBV4-3 to TRBJ2-5, with D perhaps TRBD1 (6 bases). Germline V CDR1 and CDR2: LGHNA, YSLEER. The V and J ends lost 3 bases and 1 base respectively, with 12 bases between them. The CDR3 has 15 residues. The CDR3 region has the DNA TGCGCCAGCAGCCAGCACAGGGTAGTCCAAGAGACCCAGTACTTC. It codes for CASSQHRVVQETQYF.

The chain employs TRBV19 and TRBJ1-2, with 8 bases aligning to TRBD1. CDR1 LNHDA and CDR2 SQIVND come from the germline V gene (reference sequence). Trimming took 1 base from V and 8 from J; bases not matched to a gene: 9. This CDR3 has 15 residues. The CDR3 sequence is CASSIVDRAVYGYTF. The CDR3 coding sequence is TGTGCCAGTAGTATAGTGGACAGGGCGGTTTACGGCTACACCTTC.

This CDR3 is CASTGSASPEAFF. The DNA of the CDR3 is TGTGCCAGTACGGGGAGTGCGAGCCCTGAAGCTTTCTTT. The chain carries TRBV19 and TRBJ1-1; D not resolved. V was trimmed by 7 bases and J by 6 bases, leaving 15 bases between them. This CDR3 comprises 13 residues. In germline, CDR1 is LNHDA, CDR2 SQIVND (reference sequence).

The rearrangement uses TRBV5-1 and TRBJ2-1; the match to TRBD2 covers 9 bases. The J segment lost 7 bases and the V segment lost 1 base, leaving 6 bases of the junction unmatched. Germline CDR1 SGHRS, CDR2 YFSETQ. The CDR3 has 15 amino acids. This CDR3 reads CASSLRSSGGNEQFF. The CDR3 region has the DNA TGCGCCAGCAGCTTGCGTAGTAGCGGGGGAAATGAGCAGTTCTTC.

The genes are TRBV4-3 and TRBJ1-6, with TRBD1 matching 8 bases. The germline CDR1 and CDR2 sequences are LGHNA and YSLEER. V trimming: 1 base; J trimming: 7 bases; junction bases outside the gene matches: 6. CDR3 length: 16 residues. CDR3: CASSQGSRQGNSPLHF. DNA for the CDR3: TGCGCCAGCAGCCAAGGGTCACGACAGGGGAATTCACCCCTCCACTTT.

J is TRBJ1-2 and V is TRBV3-1 (or the pseudogene TRBV3-2); 7 bases fit TRBD1. Germline assignment: CDR1 LGHDT and CDR2 YNNKEL (reference sequence). The CDR3 totals 15 residues. J gave up 4 bases and V 4 bases, and 9 bases lay outside the gene matches. This chain's CDR3 is CASSPMVAGGYGYTF. In DNA, the CDR3 is TGTGCCAGCAGCCCCATGGTGGCAGGGGGCTATGGCTACACCTTC.

The chain recombines TRBV4-3 with TRBJ2-4, with 11 bases aligning to TRBD2. Germline CDR1 LGHNA, CDR2 YSLEER. The CDR3 has 18 residues. V was clipped by 1 base and J by 0 bases; unmatched bases: 5. For the CDR3, the DNA is TGCGCCAGCAGCCAAGGGGCTAGCGGGGGGACAGCCAAAAACATTCAGTACTTC. It codes for CASSQGASGGTAKNIQYF.